Listed below are T cell receptor beta chains from one sample, sequenced in a study of blood T cell repertoires in COVID-19. Clones were read by immunoSEQ multiplex PCR, and TCRdb kept only the in-frame ones, dropping some. The profile shows some 76,000 clones, approximately 90% of them singletons. The specimen was peripheral blood. All receptors come from a woman in her late teens or twenties with acute or convalescent COVID-19. CDR3s include the opening cysteine and the closing phenylalanine or tryptophan. A D gene is named only where the DNA matches it firmly. Rows give clone size only sometimes, using once, few, many, or a class for an expanded clone.

d_call	v_call	j_call	clone_size	cdr3_aa	cdr3_nt
TRBD2	TRBV7-6	TRBJ2-5	NA	CASSFLAGGQETQYF	TGTGCCAGCAGCTTCCTAGCGGGAGGGCAAGAGACCCAGTACTTC
NA	TRBV10-2	TRBJ1-5	NA	CASSGGPSNQPQHF	TGCGCCAGCAGTGGAGGGCCTAGCAATCAGCCCCAGCATTTT
TRBD1	TRBV7-2	TRBJ2-5	NA	CASSPDRGQETQYF	TGTGCCAGCAGTCCGGACAGGGGCCAAGAGACCCAGTACTTC
NA	TRBV7-9	TRBJ2-7	NA	CASSLGQQYEQYF	TGTGCCAGCAGCTTAGGTCAACAATACGAGCAGTACTTC
TRBD1	TRBV18	TRBJ2-7	NA	CASSGSAGGPYEQYF	TGTGCCAGCTCAGGGTCGGCAGGGGGCCCATACGAGCAGTACTTC
TRBD1	TRBV10-2	TRBJ1-2	NA	CASSEPNRGGYTF	TGCGCCAGCAGTGAGCCGAACAGGGGAGGCTACACCTTC
TRBD2	TRBV30	TRBJ2-2	NA	CAWSRLASTGELFF	TGTGCCTGGTCAAGACTAGCGAGCACCGGGGAGCTGTTTTTT
NA	TRBV7-6	TRBJ2-3	NA	CASSSPPGTRTDTQYF	TGTGCCAGCAGTTCGCCCCCGGGAACTCGCACAGATACGCAGTATTTT
NA	TRBV19	TRBJ2-1	NA	CASSMRQDSYNEQFF	TGTGCCAGTAGTATGCGACAGGACTCCTACAATGAGCAGTTCTTC
NA	TRBV7-9	TRBJ2-2	once	CASTQGGTGELFF	TGTGCCAGCACCCAGGGGGGAACCGGGGAGCTGTTTTTT
TRBD1	TRBV7-2	TRBJ1-1	NA	CASSSQGAYTEAFF	TGTGCCAGCAGCTCACAGGGGGCGTACACTGAAGCTTTCTTT
TRBD2	TRBV2	TRBJ2-3	NA	CASRETSASTDTQYF	TGTGCCAGCAGAGAGACTAGCGCTAGCACAGATACGCAGTATTTT
TRBD1	TRBV7-9	TRBJ1-2	once	CASSLGQGSGYTF	TGTGCCAGCAGCTTGGGACAGGGGTCTGGCTACACCTTC
TRBD2	TRBV6-5	TRBJ2-4	NA	CASRDYKNIQYF	TGTGCCTCCCGGGACTACAAAAACATTCAGTACTTC
NA	TRBV27	TRBJ2-7	NA	CASSLRPRGEQYF	TGTGCCAGCAGTTTGCGGCCCCGAGGCGAGCAGTACTTC
TRBD1	TRBV6-5	TRBJ1-3	NA	CATIPGQGSGNTIYF	TGTGCCACCATTCCGGGACAGGGGTCTGGAAACACCATATATTTT
NA	TRBV2	TRBJ2-5	NA	CASSSDTVLSRQETQYF	TGTGCCAGCAGTTCGGACACGGTATTATCCCGCCAAGAGACCCAGTACTTC
NA	TRBV20-1	TRBJ2-1	NA	CSATRDNEQFF	TGCAGTGCAACTAGAGACAATGAGCAGTTCTTC
NA	TRBV19	TRBJ1-5	NA	CASSRGGYQPQHF	TGTGCCAGTAGTAGGGGGGGATATCAGCCCCAGCATTTT
TRBD1	TRBV11-2	TRBJ2-1	few	CASSSYRDRGRNEQFF	TGTGCCAGCAGCTCCTACCGGGACAGGGGGAGGAATGAGCAGTTCTTC
TRBD1	TRBV9	TRBJ1-1	NA	CASSAGRTGETEAFF	TGTGCCAGCAGCGCTGGACGGACAGGGGAAACTGAAGCTTTCTTT
NA	TRBV4-3	TRBJ1-1	NA	CASSQDIQREITEAFF	TGCGCCAGCAGCCAAGATATCCAACGGGAGATCACTGAAGCTTTCTTT
NA	TRBV24-1	TRBJ2-3	NA	CATSERGDTQYF	TGTGCCACCAGTGAACGGGGAGATACGCAGTATTTT
TRBD2	TRBV6-6	TRBJ2-7	NA	CASSYSDGTSDYEQYF	TGTGCCAGCAGTTACTCGGATGGGACTAGCGACTACGAGCAGTACTTC
NA	TRBV4-3	TRBJ1-1	once	CASSQEEVGQGRTEAFF	TGCGCCAGCAGCCAAGAAGAAGTCGGGCAGGGAAGGACTGAAGCTTTCTTT
NA	TRBV28	TRBJ1-5	once	CASSFTHGSNQPQHF	TGTGCCAGCAGTTTTACCCACGGGAGCAATCAGCCCCAGCATTTT
TRBD2	TRBV10-1	TRBJ2-5	NA	CASSTGTSQETQYF	TGCGCCAGCAGTACCGGGACTAGCCAAGAGACCCAGTACTTC
TRBD1	TRBV19	TRBJ1-1	NA	CASIRTGGNTEAFF	TGTGCCAGTATAAGGACAGGGGGCAACACTGAAGCTTTCTTT
TRBD1	TRBV4-3	TRBJ1-2	NA	CASRQAGQGDYGYTF	TGCGCCAGCAGACAGGCGGGACAGGGGGACTATGGCTACACCTTC
TRBD1	TRBV4-1	TRBJ1-1	NA	CASSQIQGAMNTEAFF	TGCGCCAGCAGCCAAATACAGGGGGCCATGAACACTGAAGCTTTCTTT
TRBD1	TRBV28	TRBJ1-5	few	CASSPGDRLRPQHF	TGTGCCAGCAGTCCGGGGGACAGGCTCCGGCCCCAGCATTTT
TRBD1	TRBV5-4	TRBJ1-6	NA	CASSVDRDSPLHF	TGTGCCAGCAGCGTGGACAGGGATTCACCCCTCCACTTT
TRBD1	TRBV5-1	TRBJ1-1	NA	CASSLGFGQGWTEAFF	TGCGCCAGCAGCTTGGGGTTCGGACAGGGTTGGACTGAAGCTTTCTTT
NA	TRBV9	TRBJ1-2	NA	CASSVDGGAGYGYTF	TGTGCCAGCAGCGTAGATGGGGGCGCGGGCTATGGCTACACCTTC
TRBD2	TRBV7-9	TRBJ2-1	once	CASGRPSGSWNEQFF	TGTGCCAGCGGCCGGCCTAGCGGGAGTTGGAATGAGCAGTTCTTC
TRBD1	TRBV28	TRBJ1-1	NA	CASCNRGPGTEAFF	TGTGCCAGCTGTAACAGGGGGCCGGGTACTGAAGCTTTCTTT
NA	TRBV11-2	TRBJ2-1	NA	CASSLDLAESNEQFF	TGTGCCAGCAGCTTAGATCTAGCCGAAAGCAATGAGCAGTTCTTC
NA	TRBV29-1	TRBJ2-7	NA	CSVEDSFSYEQYF	TGCAGCGTTGAGGACAGTTTCTCCTACGAGCAGTACTTC
NA	TRBV6-6	TRBJ1-6	once	CASSYLYSPLHF	TGTGCCAGCAGTTACCTCTATTCACCCCTCCACTTT
TRBD2	TRBV7-2	TRBJ2-2	once	CASSLLGGSANTGELFF	TGTGCCAGCAGCTTATTGGGCGGGAGCGCGAACACCGGGGAGCTGTTTTTT
TRBD1	TRBV28	TRBJ1-5	NA	CASRDGQGGRPQHF	TGTGCCAGCAGGGACGGACAGGGGGGGAGGCCCCAGCATTTT
NA	TRBV5-1	TRBJ2-7	NA	CASSLAGGGSYEQYF	TGCGCCAGCAGCTTGGCCGGAGGCGGCTCCTACGAGCAGTACTTC